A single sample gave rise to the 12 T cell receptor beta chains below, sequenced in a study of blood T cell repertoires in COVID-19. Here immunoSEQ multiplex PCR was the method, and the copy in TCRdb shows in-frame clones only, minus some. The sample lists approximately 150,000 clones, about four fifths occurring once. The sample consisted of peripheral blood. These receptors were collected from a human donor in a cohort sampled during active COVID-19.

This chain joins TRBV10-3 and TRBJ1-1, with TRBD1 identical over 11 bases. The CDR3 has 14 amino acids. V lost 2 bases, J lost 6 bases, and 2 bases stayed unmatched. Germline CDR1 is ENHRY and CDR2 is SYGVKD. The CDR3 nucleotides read TGTGCCATCAGTGAGGGACAGGGGGCCTCTGAAGCTTTCTTT. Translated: CAISEGQGASEAFF.

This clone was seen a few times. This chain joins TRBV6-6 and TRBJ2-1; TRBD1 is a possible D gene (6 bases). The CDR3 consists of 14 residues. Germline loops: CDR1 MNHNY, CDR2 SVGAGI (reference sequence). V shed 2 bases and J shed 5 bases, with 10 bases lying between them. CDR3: CASSYLGADNEQFF. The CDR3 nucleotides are TGTGCCAGCAGTTACCTGGGGGCCGACAATGAGCAGTTCTTC.

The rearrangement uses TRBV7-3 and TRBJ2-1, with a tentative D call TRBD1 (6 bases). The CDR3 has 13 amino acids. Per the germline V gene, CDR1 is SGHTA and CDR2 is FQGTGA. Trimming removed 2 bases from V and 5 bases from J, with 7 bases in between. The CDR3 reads CASSLQGNNEQFF. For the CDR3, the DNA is TGTGCCAGCAGCTTACAGGGGAACAATGAGCAGTTCTTC.

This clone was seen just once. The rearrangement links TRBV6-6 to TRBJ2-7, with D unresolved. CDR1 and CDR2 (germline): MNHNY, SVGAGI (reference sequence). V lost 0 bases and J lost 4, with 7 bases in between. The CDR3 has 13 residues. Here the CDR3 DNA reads TGTGCCAGCAGTTACTCCGGCAGGTACGAGCAGTACTTC. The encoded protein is CASSYSGRYEQYF.

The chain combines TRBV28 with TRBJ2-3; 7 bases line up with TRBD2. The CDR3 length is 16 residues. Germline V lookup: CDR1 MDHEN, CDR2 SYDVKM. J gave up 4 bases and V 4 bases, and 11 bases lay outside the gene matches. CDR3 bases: TGTGCCAGCAGTTCGGTGTGGCGGGGGAGGTCAGATACGCAGTATTTT. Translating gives CASSSVWRGRSDTQYF.

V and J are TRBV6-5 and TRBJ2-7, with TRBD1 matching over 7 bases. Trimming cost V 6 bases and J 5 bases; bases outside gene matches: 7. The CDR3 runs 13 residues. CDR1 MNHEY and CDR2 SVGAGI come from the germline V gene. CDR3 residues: CASSRQGSHEQYV. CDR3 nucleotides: TGTGCCAGCAGCCGACAGGGTTCCCACGAGCAGTACGTC.

In nucleotides, the CDR3 is TGTGCCAGCAGCCAAGAGCGCGACAGGGGCTATGGCTACACCTTC. Protein product: CASSQERDRGYGYTF. This chain connects TRBV14 to TRBJ1-2, with 8 bases identical to TRBD1. This CDR3 region has 15 residues. V trimming: 0 bases; J trimming: 4 bases; junction bases outside the gene matches: 4. In germline, CDR1 is SGHDN, CDR2 FVKESK.

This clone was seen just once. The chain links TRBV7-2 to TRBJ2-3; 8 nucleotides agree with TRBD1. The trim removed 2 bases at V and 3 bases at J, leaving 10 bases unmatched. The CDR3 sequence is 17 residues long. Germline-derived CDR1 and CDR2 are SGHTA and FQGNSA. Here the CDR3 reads CASSLLSAGGGTDTQYF. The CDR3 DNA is TGTGCCAGCAGCTTATTGTCAGCAGGGGGCGGGACAGATACGCAGTATTTT. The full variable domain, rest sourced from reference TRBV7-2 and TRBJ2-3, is GAGVSQSPSNKVTEKGKDVELRCDPISGHTALYWYRQSLGQGLEFLIYFQGNSAPDKSGLPSDRFSAERTGGSVSTLTIQRTQQEDSAVYLCASSLLSAGGGTDTQYFGPGTRLTVL.

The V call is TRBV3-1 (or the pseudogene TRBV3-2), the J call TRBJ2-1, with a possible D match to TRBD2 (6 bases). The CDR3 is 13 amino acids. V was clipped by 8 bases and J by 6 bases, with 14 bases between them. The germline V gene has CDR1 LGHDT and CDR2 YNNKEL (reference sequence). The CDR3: CASAALAINEQFF. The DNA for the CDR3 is TGTGCCAGCGCCGCACTAGCAATCAATGAGCAGTTCTTC.

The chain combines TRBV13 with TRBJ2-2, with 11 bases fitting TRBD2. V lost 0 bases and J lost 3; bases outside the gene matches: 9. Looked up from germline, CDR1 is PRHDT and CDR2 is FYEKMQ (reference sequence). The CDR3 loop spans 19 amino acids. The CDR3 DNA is TGTGCCAGCAGCTTAGGCGTCACTAGCGGGGGAGTGTACACCGGGGAGCTGTTTTTT. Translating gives CASSLGVTSGGVYTGELFF.

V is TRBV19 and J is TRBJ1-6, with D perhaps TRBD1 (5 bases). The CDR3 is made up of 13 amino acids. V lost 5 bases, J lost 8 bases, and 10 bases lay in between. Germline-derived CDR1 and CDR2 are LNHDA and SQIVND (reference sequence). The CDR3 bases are TGTGCCAGTAGTTTTTTCAGGGATTCACCCCTCCACTTT. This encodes CASSFFRDSPLHF.

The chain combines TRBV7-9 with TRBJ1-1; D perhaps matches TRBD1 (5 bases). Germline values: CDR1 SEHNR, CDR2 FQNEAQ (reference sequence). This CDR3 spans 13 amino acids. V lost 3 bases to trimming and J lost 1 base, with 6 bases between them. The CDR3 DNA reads TGTGCCAGCAGCTTTGGGGCGAACACTGAAGCTTTCTTT. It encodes CASSFGANTEAFF.